A single sample gave rise to the 2 T cell receptor beta chains below, sequenced in a study of Tregs in tolerant kidney transplant recipients. Profiled with immunoSEQ multiplex PCR; TCRdb holds only in-frame clones, not every one. This sample has approximately 99,000 clones, with around 90% found just once. The sample consisted of CD4+ T cells from blood, taken before the transplant. Every receptor here comes from a human donor who received a combined kidney and bone marrow transplant.

The rearrangement uses TRBV19 and TRBJ2-5, with D possibly being TRBD2 (5 bases). This CDR3 is built from 15 residues. V lost 0 bases and J 4 bases, leaving 12 bases between the germline ends. Germline loops: CDR1 LNHDA, CDR2 SQIVND (reference sequence). The chain's CDR3 is CASSIERALGETQYF. Here the CDR3 DNA reads TGTGCCAGTAGTATAGAGCGGGCCTTGGGAGAGACCCAGTACTTC. Full variable domain (remainder filled in from reference TRBV19 and TRBJ2-5): DGGITQSPKYLFRKEGQNVTLSCEQNLNHDAMYWYRQDPGQGLRLIYYSQIVNDFQKGDIAEGYSVSREKKESFPLTVTSAQKNPTAFYLCASSIERALGETQYFGPGTRLLVL.

The chain couples TRBV5-1 to TRBJ2-6, with 7 nucleotides matching TRBD1. Germline V gives CDR1 SGHRS, CDR2 YFSETQ. The ends lost 0 bases at V and 0 bases at J; junction bases unmatched: 9. The CDR3 contains 19 residues. CDR3 nucleotide sequence: TGCGCCAGCAGCTTGGGGTTCCGGGACAGCTTCTCTGGGGCCAACGTCCTGACTTTC. Translation gives CASSLGFRDSFSGANVLTF.